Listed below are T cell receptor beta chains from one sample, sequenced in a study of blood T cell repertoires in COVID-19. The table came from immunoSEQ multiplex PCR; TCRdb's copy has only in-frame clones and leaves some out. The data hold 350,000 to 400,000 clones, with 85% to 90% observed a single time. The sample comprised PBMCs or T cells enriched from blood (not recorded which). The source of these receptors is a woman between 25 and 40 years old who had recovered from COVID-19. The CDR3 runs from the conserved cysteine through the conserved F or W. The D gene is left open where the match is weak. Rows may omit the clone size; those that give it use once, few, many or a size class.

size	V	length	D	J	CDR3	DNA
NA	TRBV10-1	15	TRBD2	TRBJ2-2	CASSELAGGTGELFF	TGCGCCAGCAGTGAACTAGCGGGAGGAACCGGGGAGCTGTTTTTT
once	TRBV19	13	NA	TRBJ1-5	CASSTSGNQPQHF	TGTGCCAGTAGTACGTCGGGTAATCAGCCCCAGCATTTT
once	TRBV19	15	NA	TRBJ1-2	CASSMGDTSNYGYTF	TGTGCCAGTAGTATGGGGGACACCTCAAACTATGGCTACACCTTC
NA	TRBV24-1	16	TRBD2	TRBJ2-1	CATSDEGAGTYNEQFF	TGTGCCACCAGTGACGAAGGAGCGGGAACCTACAATGAGCAGTTCTTC
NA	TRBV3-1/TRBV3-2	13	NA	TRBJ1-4	CASSPGTSEKLFF	TGTGCCAGCAGCCCCGGGACATCCGAAAAACTGTTTTTT
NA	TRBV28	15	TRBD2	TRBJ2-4	CASSAGGIAKNIQYF	TGTGCCAGCTCAGCGGGGGGAATAGCCAAAAACATTCAGTACTTC
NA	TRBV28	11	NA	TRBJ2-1	CASSTYNEQFF	TGTGCCAGCAGCACCTACAATGAGCAGTTCTTC
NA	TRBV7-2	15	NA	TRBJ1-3	CASSPGQSSGNTIYF	TGTGCCAGCAGCCCAGGACAAAGCTCTGGAAACACCATATATTTT
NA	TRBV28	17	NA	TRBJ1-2	CASRTKQGPPQIYGYTF	TGTGCCAGCAGGACTAAACAGGGACCTCCCCAAATCTATGGCTACACCTTC
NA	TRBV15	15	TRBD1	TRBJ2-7	CATSRPSGGKYEQYF	TGTGCCACCAGCAGACCGTCAGGGGGTAAATACGAGCAGTACTTC
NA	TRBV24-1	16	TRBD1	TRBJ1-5	CATSDPTGDSNQPQHF	TGTGCCACCAGTGATCCAACAGGGGATAGCAATCAGCCCCAGCATTTT
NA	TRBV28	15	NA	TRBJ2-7	CASSFQSGVSYEQYF	TGTGCCAGCAGTTTTCAATCGGGGGTGTCTTACGAGCAGTACTTC
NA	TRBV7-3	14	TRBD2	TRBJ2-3	CASSRAGAVDTQYF	TGTGCCAGCAGCAGAGCGGGAGCGGTAGATACGCAGTATTTT
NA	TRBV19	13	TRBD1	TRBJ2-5	CASSGTDEETQYF	TGTGCCAGCAGTGGGACAGATGAAGAGACCCAGTACTTC
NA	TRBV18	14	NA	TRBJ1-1	CASSQNNRDTEAFF	TGTGCCAGCTCACAAAACAACAGGGACACTGAAGCTTTCTTT
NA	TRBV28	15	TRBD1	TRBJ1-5	CASRTGTGNLEPQHF	TGTGCCAGCAGGACCGGGACAGGTAACTTAGAGCCCCAGCATTTT
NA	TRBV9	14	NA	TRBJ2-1	CASGDSSASDEQFF	TGTGCCAGCGGCGACTCTAGCGCAAGTGATGAGCAGTTCTTC
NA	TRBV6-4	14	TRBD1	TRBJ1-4	CASSPGQGNEKLFF	TGTGCCAGCAGCCCGGGACAGGGTAATGAAAAACTGTTTTTT
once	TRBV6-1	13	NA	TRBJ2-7	CASSESVSPKQYF	TGTGCCAGCAGTGAATCGGTGTCACCCAAGCAGTACTTC
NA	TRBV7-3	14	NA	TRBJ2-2	CASSPRENTGELFF	TGTGCCAGCAGCCCTCGGGAGAACACCGGGGAGCTGTTTTTT
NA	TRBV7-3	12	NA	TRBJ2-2	CASSPTTGELFF	TGTGCCAGCAGCCCCACAACCGGGGAGCTGTTTTTT
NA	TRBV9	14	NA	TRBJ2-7	CASSVGAESYEQYF	TGTGCCAGCAGCGTAGGGGCAGAATCCTACGAGCAGTACTTC
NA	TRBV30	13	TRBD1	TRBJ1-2	CAWTPQGAYGYTF	TGTGCCTGGACTCCACAGGGGGCCTATGGCTACACCTTC
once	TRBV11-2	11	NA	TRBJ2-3	CASSSTDTQYF	TGTGCCAGCAGCTCTACAGATACGCAGTATTTT
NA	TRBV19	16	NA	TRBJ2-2	CASSISGGVYTGELFF	TGTGCCAGTAGTATTAGTGGGGGCGTTTACACCGGGGAGCTGTTTTTT
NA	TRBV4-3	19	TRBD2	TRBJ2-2	CASSQDPGLAEPNTGELFF	TGCGCCAGCAGCCAAGACCCGGGACTAGCGGAACCGAACACCGGGGAGCTGTTTTTT
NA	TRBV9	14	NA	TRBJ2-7	CASSVGPRPHEQYF	TGTGCCAGCAGCGTAGGGCCCAGGCCCCACGAGCAGTACTTC
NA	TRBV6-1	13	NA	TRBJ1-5	CASSEGGLQPQHF	TGTGCCAGCAGTGAGGGGGGGTTGCAGCCCCAGCATTTT